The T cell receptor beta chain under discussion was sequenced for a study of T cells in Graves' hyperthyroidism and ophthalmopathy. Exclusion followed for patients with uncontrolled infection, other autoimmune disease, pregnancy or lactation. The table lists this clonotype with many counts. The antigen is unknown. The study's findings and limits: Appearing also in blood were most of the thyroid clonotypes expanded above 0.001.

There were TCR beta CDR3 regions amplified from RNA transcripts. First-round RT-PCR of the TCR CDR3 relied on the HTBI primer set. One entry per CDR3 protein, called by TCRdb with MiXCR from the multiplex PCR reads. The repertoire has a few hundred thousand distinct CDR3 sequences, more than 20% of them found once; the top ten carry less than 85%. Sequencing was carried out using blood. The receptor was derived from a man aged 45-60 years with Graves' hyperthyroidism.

This CDR3 reads CASRFFNPGQASREQYF. DNA of the CDR3: TGTGCCAGCAGATTTTTCAACCCGGGACAGGCCTCGAGGGAGCAGTACTTC. The chain couples TRBV11-2 to TRBJ2-7, with TRBD1 matching over 8 bases. CDR3 size: 17 residues. Germline lookup yields CDR1 SGHAT and CDR2 FQNNGV. Losses at the gene ends were 6 bases for V and 7 bases for J; bases not matched to a gene: 20.